What follows are 17 T cell receptor beta chains derived from one specimen sequenced in a study of blood T cell repertoires in COVID-19. TCRdb's copy holds only in-frame clones and misses some; the assay was immunoSEQ multiplex PCR. Of roughly 200,000 clones in the sample, about 86% were seen once. Input material: peripheral blood. These receptor sequences come from a man aged 50 to 60 with active or convalescent COVID-19.

The V and J genes are TRBV7-9 and TRBJ2-2; 8 bases match TRBD1. The germline V gene has CDR1 SEHNR and CDR2 FQNEAQ (reference sequence). Trimming removed 8 bases from V and 7 bases from J; junction bases left unmatched: 6. The CDR3 has 13 amino acids. The CDR3 DNA follows: TGTGCCAGCGCACAGGGGGAAGGCGGGGAGCTGTTTTTT. Amino acid sequence: CASAQGEGGELFF.

This clone was observed a handful of times. The genes are TRBV13 and TRBJ1-3; tentatively, D is TRBD1 (6 bases). The CDR3 totals 15 residues. From germline, CDR1 is PRHDT and CDR2 FYEKMQ (reference sequence). V lost 1 base to trimming and J lost 0 bases, with 7 bases between them. In DNA form, the CDR3 reads TGTGCCAGCAGCTTAGAGGGGGTCTCTGGAAACACCATATATTTT. Amino acid sequence: CASSLEGVSGNTIYF.

V gene TRBV9 combines with J gene TRBJ2-1; possible D gene TRBD1, 6 bases. V dropped 0 bases and J dropped 5 bases, with 12 bases sitting between them. The CDR3 covers 15 residues. The V gene's germline CDR1 is SGDLS and CDR2 YYNGEE. The CDR3 bases are TGTGCCAGCAGCGTAGCGGGCAGGGGAGACAATGAGCAGTTCTTC. Encoded protein: CASSVAGRGDNEQFF.

This clone has just one count. The CDR3 spells CASTASRGRRIAGELFF. Here the CDR3 DNA reads TGTGCCAGTACCGCTAGCAGGGGGCGGCGGATTGCCGGGGAGCTGTTTTTT. This chain joins TRBV19 and TRBJ2-2; 8 bases align to TRBD1. Per germline, CDR1 LNHDA and CDR2 SQIVND (reference sequence). J was trimmed by 6 bases and V by 7 bases; bases with no gene match: 16. The CDR3 runs to 17 residues.

The gene calls are TRBV6-5 and TRBJ1-2, with TRBD1 identical over 9 bases. The J segment lost 4 bases and the V segment lost 8 bases, leaving 5 bases of the junction unmatched. The germline V gene encodes CDR1 MNHEY and CDR2 SVGAGI. The CDR3 runs 13 residues. CDR3 nucleotides: TGTGCCAGCCACAGGGGGCAACTCTATGGCTACACCTTC. Protein sequence: CASHRGQLYGYTF.

This sequence joins TRBV11-3 and TRBJ2-2; 8 nucleotides agree with TRBD2. Germline V gene lookup returns CDR1 SGHNT and CDR2 YENEEA. With V trimmed by 4 bases and J by 5 bases, 6 bases remained unmatched. The length of the CDR3 is 15 residues. The CDR3 nucleotides read TGTGCCAGCAGCTCCGGGACTAGAGGTACCGGGGAGCTGTTTTTT. Translated, it gives CASSSGTRGTGELFF.

The chain employs TRBV4-3 and TRBJ1-3; D perhaps matches TRBD1 (6 bases). Trimming took 1 base from V and 0 from J, leaving 13 bases between them. Germline values: CDR1 LGHNA, CDR2 YSLEER. The CDR3 extends over 17 amino acids. In DNA, the CDR3 is TGCGCCAGCAGCCAAGGAGGGGGGGTCCACTCTGGAAACACCATATATTTT. Protein sequence: CASSQGGGVHSGNTIYF.

The CDR3: CAISRLADISYNEQFF. The CDR3 nucleotides read TGTGCCATCAGCCGACTAGCGGATATCTCCTACAATGAGCAGTTCTTC. The genes are TRBV10-3 and TRBJ2-1; 9 positions agree with TRBD2. The V segment lost 6 bases and the J segment 0 bases; nucleotides outside the gene matches: 6. Per the germline V gene, CDR1 is ENHRY and CDR2 is SYGVKD. The CDR3 length is 16 residues.

This CDR3 is CASRGHHNTEAFF. CDR3 DNA sequence: TGTGCCAGCAGAGGACACCATAACACTGAAGCTTTCTTT. J is TRBJ1-1 and V is TRBV7-2, with D perhaps matching TRBD1 (5 bases). The CDR3 runs to 13 residues. V lost 6 bases to trimming and J lost 2 bases, with 10 bases between them. Germline lookup yields CDR1 SGHTA and CDR2 FQGNSA.

The table lists this clone with a count of one. The chain couples TRBV13 to TRBJ2-4; tentative D call: TRBD1 (7 bases). The germline CDR1 and CDR2 sequences are PRHDT and FYEKMQ (reference sequence). The CDR3 runs 16 residues. Trimming removed 5 bases at V and 1 base at J, with 15 bases between. The CDR3 region is CASSKEGARAKNIQYF. DNA of the CDR3: TGTGCCAGCAGCAAGGAGGGGGCGAGGGCCAAAAACATTCAGTACTTC.

The chain employs TRBV2 and TRBJ1-2; unclear D gene. V was clipped by 6 bases and J by 0 bases, with 8 bases between them. This CDR3 is built from 13 residues. Germline V gene sequence: CDR1 SNHLY, CDR2 FYNNEI. The CDR3 sequence: CASRAGTNYGYTF. CDR3 bases: TGTGCCAGCAGAGCCGGGACTAACTATGGCTACACCTTC.

This clone was counted between two and nine times. CDR3 protein: CASSPRPNGELFF. Here the CDR3 DNA reads TGTGCCAGCAGTCCGCGCCCGAACGGGGAGCTGTTTTTT. The chain joins TRBV12-3 or TRBV12-4 to TRBJ2-2; D is unresolved. The CDR3 loop spans 13 amino acids. The V gene lost 5 bases and the J gene lost 7 bases, with 11 bases spanning the gap.

This clone came up once. The chain recombines TRBV5-4 with TRBJ2-7; 8 nucleotides align to TRBD1. CDR1 and CDR2 (germline): SGHNT, YYREEE (reference sequence). The junction had 0 bases not matched to a gene; V was cut back by 0 bases and J by 1 base. This CDR3 contains 14 residues. CDR3 residues: CASSLGQGSYEQYF. The CDR3 coding sequence is TGTGCCAGCAGCTTGGGACAGGGGTCCTACGAGCAGTACTTC.

The chain combines TRBV29-1 with TRBJ2-1; unclear D gene. V lost 0 bases and J 5 bases, leaving 8 bases between the germline ends. Germline-derived CDR1 and CDR2 are SQVTM and ANQGSEA. This CDR3 has 13 amino acids. The CDR3: CSVEEAFDNEQFF. DNA for the CDR3: TGCAGCGTTGAAGAGGCCTTCGACAATGAGCAGTTCTTC.

This chain links TRBV5-1 with TRBJ1-4; no definite D call. Germline-derived CDR1 and CDR2 are SGHRS and YFSETQ. The V gene lost 1 base and the J gene lost 5 bases, with 12 bases spanning the gap. The CDR3 totals 15 residues. DNA of the CDR3: TGCGCCAGCAGCTTGAACTGGGCCTCCAATGAAAAACTGTTTTTT. Amino acids: CASSLNWASNEKLFF.

The chain employs TRBV25-1 and TRBJ1-6; a weak D match, TRBD1 (6 bases). CDR1 is MGHDK, CDR2 SYGVNS, per germline. This CDR3 is 15 amino acids long. Trimming left V 5 bases short and J 3 bases short, with 11 bases between. CDR3 sequence: CASSLPDSYNSPLHF. DNA of the CDR3: TGTGCCAGCAGTTTACCGGACAGCTATAATTCACCCCTCCACTTT.

This rearrangement joins TRBV9 to TRBJ2-1; TRBD2 matches 8 bases. Losses at the gene ends were 0 bases for V and 3 bases for J; bases not matched to a gene: 2. Germline CDR1 and CDR2: SGDLS and YYNGEE. CDR3 size: 15 residues. CDR3 loop: CASSVVSGDYNEQFF. The CDR3 DNA reads TGTGCCAGCAGCGTAGTTAGCGGGGACTACAATGAGCAGTTCTTC.